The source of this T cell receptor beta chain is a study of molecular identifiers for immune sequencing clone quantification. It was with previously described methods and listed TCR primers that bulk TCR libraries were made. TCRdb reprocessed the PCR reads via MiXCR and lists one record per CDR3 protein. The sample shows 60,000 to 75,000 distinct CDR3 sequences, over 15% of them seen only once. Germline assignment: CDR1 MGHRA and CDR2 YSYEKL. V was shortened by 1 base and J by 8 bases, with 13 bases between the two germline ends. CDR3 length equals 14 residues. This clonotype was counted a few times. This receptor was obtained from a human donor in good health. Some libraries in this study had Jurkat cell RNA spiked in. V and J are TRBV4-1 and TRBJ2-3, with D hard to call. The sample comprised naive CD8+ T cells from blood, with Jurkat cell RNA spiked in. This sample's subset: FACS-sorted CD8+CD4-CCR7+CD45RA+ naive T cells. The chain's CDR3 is CASSQGHESGTQYF. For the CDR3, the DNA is TGCGCCAGCAGCCAAGGACATGAGAGTGGTACGCAGTATTTT.